This entry describes one T cell receptor (beta chain). Its matching antigen is unknown. Germline CDR1 is LGHDT and CDR2 is YNNKEL (reference sequence). There are 14 residues in the CDR3. A CD45RO-CCR7+CD27+CD95- phenotype identified naive CD8+ T cells. This sample was taken from a study of CXCR3-negative and CXCR3-positive naive CD8 T cells. General observations from the study: For naive cells, CXCR3-negative and CXCR3-positive subsets had similar TRBV-TRBJ usage; for memory cells, usage differed. Researchers report that CXCR3-positive naive cells carry more hydrophobic TRB CDR3s than CXCR3-negative naive cells. Diversity proved comparably high across both naive subsets and much lower in memory CD8+ cells.

UMI-labeled 5' RACE TRB cDNA libraries were prepared from the cells. From the 5' RACE reads, TCRdb lists one entry per CDR3 protein and no DNA. Here the sample table reports 80,000 to 100,000 distinct CDR3 sequences. This sequence joins TRBV3-1 and TRBJ2-7; the D call of TRBD1 rests on TCRdb alone, since no DNA is present to check it. Material for sequencing was naive CXCR3+ CD8+ T cells from blood. Subset described: CD45RO-CCR7+CD27+CD95- naive CD8+ T cells expressing CXCR3 (TNR3+). This clonotype was obtained from a human donor in good health. Some clones in this sample may be carry-over from other donors' samples. This CDR3 is CASSQDSPGYEQYF.